This is a list of T cell receptor beta chains from one sample in a study of T cell repertoires in aging, cancer and after chemotherapy. TCRdb ran MiXCR on the multiplex PCR reads and lists one entry per CDR3 protein. The data contain fewer than 15,000 distinct CDR3 sequences, about a quarter of them singletons. Sequenced input: blood. These receptor sequences come from a human donor in good health. Both conserved end residues are part of each CDR3. A D gene is named only where the DNA matches it firmly. For some rows the clone size is stated as once, few or many, or as a class when expanded; others skip it.

>.|TRBJ1-1|few|TRBV12-3/TRBV12-4
TGTGCCAGCAGAAAAGACAGTAAAGCTTTCTTT
CASRKDSKAFF
>TRBD1|TRBJ1-3|.|TRBV4-3
TGCGCCAGCAGCTCTCAACACAGGGGGACTGGAAACACCATATATTTT
CASSSQHRGTGNTIYF
>TRBD1|TRBJ2-1|.|TRBV15
TGTGCCACCACCCCCATGACCGGGACAGTTTTTCCTGAGGAGCAGTTCTTC
CATTPMTGTVFPEEQFF
>TRBD2|TRBJ2-1|.|TRBV20-1
TGCAGTGCTCCCCTTCATGGTAGCGGGGGGTCATTGTACAATGAGCAGTTCTTC
CSAPLHGSGGSLYNEQFF
>TRBD1|TRBJ1-2|.|TRBV11-2
TGTGCCAGCAGTAGAACGGGACAGAACTATAGCTACACCTTC
CASSRTGQNYSYTF
>.|TRBJ1-1|few|TRBV25-1
TGTGCCAGCAGTCTCGACGAGGTGAACACTGAAGCTTTCTTT
CASSLDEVNTEAFF
>TRBD1|TRBJ1-2|.|TRBV29-1
TGCAGCGTTGTGGGTATGACAGGGACGAACTATGGCTACACCTTC
CSVVGMTGTNYGYTF
>.|TRBJ1-6|few|TRBV7-2
TGTGCCAGCAGCTTAGTTTTTCAGGGTGATTCACCCCTCCACTTT
CASSLVFQGDSPLHF
>TRBD2|TRBJ2-7|once|TRBV6-1
TGTGCCAGCAGTACCGCGGCGGGGGGCGGGTACGAGCAGTACTTC
CASSTAAGGGYEQYF
>.|TRBJ2-7|.|TRBV12-3/TRBV12-4
TGTGCCAGCAGTGTTCAGAGCTCCTACGAGCAGTACTTC
CASSVQSSYEQYF
>.|TRBJ1-1|few|TRBV10-3
TGTGCCATCAGTGAGTTGGCGGCCGGAAACACTGAAGCTTTCTTT
CAISELAAGNTEAFF
>.|TRBJ1-1|.|TRBV20-1
TGCAGTGCTAGAGTCGCCAGGGGTGTGAACACTGAAGCTTTCTTT
CSARVARGVNTEAFF
>TRBD2|TRBJ2-1|.|TRBV20-1
TGCAGTGCTAGTTTAATATCGGGGGGGGGTAGCTCCTACAATGAGCAGTTCTTC
CSASLISGGGSSYNEQFF
>.|TRBJ2-4|few|TRBV20-1
TGCAGTGCTAGACCCCTCCGGGACATTCAGTACTTC
CSARPLRDIQYF
>TRBD1|TRBJ2-7|few|TRBV30
TGTGCCTGGAGGGTTCCCGGGACAGGGTTCGAGCAGTACTTC
CAWRVPGTGFEQYF
>.|TRBJ1-1|.|TRBV6-4
TGTGCCAGCAGTCCAGAAGAAGGGACTGAAGCTTTCTTT
CASSPEEGTEAFF
>.|TRBJ1-6|few|TRBV5-1
TGCGCCAGCAGCTTGGGCCTCCGTTCACCCCTCCACTTT
CASSLGLRSPLHF
>.|TRBJ1-6|.|TRBV19
TGTGCCAGTAGTATTGGACCCGCGGCTTCACCCCTCCACTTT
CASSIGPAASPLHF
>.|TRBJ1-5|few|TRBV6-5
TGTGCCAGCAGGGGGACACTTTCTGGTTATCAGCCCCAGCATTTT
CASRGTLSGYQPQHF
>.|TRBJ1-2|.|TRBV13
TGTGCCAGCAGCTTAGGCACAGGAATGTTTGGCTACACCTTC
CASSLGTGMFGYTF
>.|TRBJ2-5|few|TRBV5-4
TGTGCCAGCAGCCGCGACCGCCAAGAGACCCAGTACTTC
CASSRDRQETQYF
>TRBD1|TRBJ1-1|.|TRBV20-1
TGCAGTGTGACACTGGACAGGTTCAAGGCTTTCTTT
CSVTLDRFKAFF
>.|TRBJ2-5|few|TRBV11-2
TGTGCCAGCAGCTTAGGATCAGGTTATGGAGAGACCCAGTACTTC
CASSLGSGYGETQYF
>.|TRBJ2-2|.|TRBV5-1
TGCGCCAGCAGCCGGGACACTCGAAACACCGGGGAGCTGTTTTTT
CASSRDTRNTGELFF
>.|TRBJ1-5|many|TRBV20-1
TGCAGTGTCCCACTTCTCGGCAATCAGCCCCAGCATTTT
CSVPLLGNQPQHF
>TRBD1|TRBJ2-1|.|TRBV20-1
TGCAGTGCTAGCCCAAACAGGGGATCGATATATTACAATGAGCAGTTCTTC
CSASPNRGSIYYNEQFF
>.|TRBJ1-2|few|TRBV28
TGTGCCAGCAGTTTAGGGAGGGGGGGGGGCTACTATGGCTACACCTTC
CASSLGRGGGYYGYTF
>.|TRBJ1-6|few|TRBV10-1
TGCGCCAGCAGTGACCCCTACTATAATTCACCCCTCCACTTT
CASSDPYYNSPLHF
>.|TRBJ1-1|.|TRBV5-1
TGCGCCAACCCCGCCGGGGCCGATCCGGGGAACACTGAAGCTTTCTTT
CANPAGADPGNTEAFF
>.|TRBJ2-7|.|TRBV19
TGTGCCAGTCACGACGGCCCCGAGACCTCTAACGAGCAGTACTTC
CASHDGPETSNEQYF
>.|TRBJ2-7|few|TRBV12-3/TRBV12-4
TGTGCCAGCAGTCGACAGTCGAGCTCCTACGAGCAGTACTTC
CASSRQSSSYEQYF
>.|TRBJ1-3|.|TRBV28
TGTGCCAGCAGTGTACTATTTACAAATCCTGGAAACACCATATATTTT
CASSVLFTNPGNTIYF
>.|TRBJ2-4|few|TRBV27
TGTGCCAGCAGTCAAAGCCTAGCCAAAAACATTCAGTACTTC
CASSQSLAKNIQYF
>.|TRBJ1-1|.|TRBV18
TGTGCCAGCTCATTCAGGAGAACTGAAGCTTTCTTT
CASSFRRTEAFF
>TRBD2|TRBJ2-5|.|TRBV30
TGTGCCTGGAGTGTGACGGGGGGGTGGGAGACCCAGTACTTC
CAWSVTGGWETQYF
>TRBD2|TRBJ2-5|few|TRBV29-1
TGCAGCGTTGAAGGACTAGCGGGGGGGCGGGAGACCCAGTACTTC
CSVEGLAGGRETQYF
>.|TRBJ1-1|.|TRBV7-9
TGTGCCAGCAGCTTGGTCGGTATGAACACTGAAGCTTTCTTT
CASSLVGMNTEAFF
>.|TRBJ2-1|.|TRBV5-5
TGTGCCAGCAGCTTGGCTTGGGTGCTAGGCGATGAGCAGTTCTTC
CASSLAWVLGDEQFF
>TRBD2|TRBJ2-1|.|TRBV6-5
TGTGCCAGCAGGTCCCTAGCGGGGAAGGAGCAGTTCTTC
CASRSLAGKEQFF
>TRBD1|TRBJ1-5|few|TRBV4-2
TGCGCCAGCAGCGCTCGGGACAGGGGACAGTATAGCAATCAGCCCCAGCATTTT
CASSARDRGQYSNQPQHF